Presented here are 14 T cell receptor beta chains from one specimen sequenced in a study of long-term antiretroviral therapy in people with HIV. The assay used was immunoSEQ (version v3.0), run at survey level. Assay used: immunoSEQ multiplex PCR; TCRdb lists only in-frame clones, some missing. The table records roughly 40,000 clones, around 83% of them present only once. Sample: unsorted PBMCs, taken 3.1 years after starting antiretroviral therapy. These TCRs come from a woman between 50 and 59 years old with HIV.

The chain recombines TRBV18 with TRBJ2-5; D gene unclear. In germline, CDR1 is KGHSH, CDR2 LQKENI. V gave up 4 bases and J gave up 1 base, with 4 bases separating them. The CDR3 spans 12 residues. The CDR3 bases are TGTGCCAGCTCACGGTCCCAAGAGACCCAGTACTTC. The encoded protein is CASSRSQETQYF. Full variable domain (remainder filled in from reference TRBV18 and TRBJ2-5): NAGVMQNPRHLVRRRGQEARLRCSPMKGHSHVYWYRQLPEEGLKFMVYLQKENIIDESGMPKERFSAEFPKEGPSILRIQQVVRGDSAAYFCASSRSQETQYFGPGTRLLVL.

In the case of this clone: The germline gene is not matched at one end of the junction; a read error may be the cause. This chain joins TRBV7-2 and TRBJ2-3, with 13 nucleotides matching TRBD2. CDR1 and CDR2 (germline): SGHTA, FQGNSA. The CDR3 extends over 16 amino acids. CDR3 region: CVSSRTSGGSTDTQYF. The DNA of the CDR3 is TGTGTCAGCAGCCGGACTAGCGGGGGAAGCACAGATACGCAGTATTTT.

The chain uses TRBV9 and TRBJ1-4; D not resolved. There are 15 residues in the CDR3. The germline CDR1 and CDR2 sequences are SGDLS and YYNGEE. V was trimmed by 0 bases and J by 7 bases, leaving 13 bases between them. The CDR3 here is CASSVGSLSGEKLFF. CDR3 coding DNA: TGTGCCAGCAGCGTAGGAAGCCTCAGCGGTGAAAAACTGTTTTTT.

The chain is built from TRBV27 and TRBJ2-1; the match to TRBD1 covers 11 bases. Looked up from germline, CDR1 is MNHEY and CDR2 is SMNVEV (reference sequence). This CDR3 is 14 amino acids long. V shed 4 bases, J shed 7 bases, and the junction held 3 bases outside the gene matches. The CDR3 sequence: CASSYGTGGNEQFF. The CDR3 bases are TGTGCCAGCAGTTACGGGACAGGGGGGAATGAGCAGTTCTTC.

J is TRBJ1-4 and V is TRBV9; D not certain. Germline V gives CDR1 SGDLS, CDR2 YYNGEE. This CDR3 is 15 amino acids long. V was clipped by 4 bases and J by 4 bases, with 14 bases between them. The CDR3 DNA sequence: TGTGCCAGCAGCCCGTCATGGGCCTATAATGAAAAACTGTTTTTT. Translation gives CASSPSWAYNEKLFF.

In its sample, this clone was seen once. J is TRBJ2-1 and V is TRBV6-5; the match to TRBD2 covers 8 bases. J was trimmed by 2 bases and V by 7 bases; bases with no gene match: 7. The CDR3 consists of 15 residues. Germline CDR1 MNHEY, CDR2 SVGAGI. The CDR3 reads CASTGGGHTYNEQFF. The CDR3 DNA follows: TGTGCCAGCACTGGCGGGGGGCACACCTACAATGAGCAGTTCTTC.

This clone appeared a single time. The V gene is TRBV7-9, the J gene TRBJ1-4; D uncertain. The CDR3 runs to 12 residues. Germline-derived CDR1 and CDR2 are SEHNR and FQNEAQ (reference sequence). The ends were cut back, 1 base at V and 8 bases at J, with 5 bases in the middle. CDR3 sequence reads: CASSLGGEKLFF. The CDR3, as DNA: TGTGCCAGCAGCTTAGGAGGGGAAAAACTGTTTTTT.

This clone appeared a few times. The V call is TRBV6-6, the J call TRBJ2-1; 12 positions agree with TRBD2. Germline V CDR1 and CDR2: MNHNY, SVGAGI (reference sequence). Trimming at V came to 6 bases and at J to 6 bases, leaving 6 bases not matched to a gene. The length of the CDR3 is 15 residues. CDR3 nucleotide sequence: TGTGCCAGCAGGGCGGGACTAGCGGGTATCAATGAGCAGTTCTTC. Amino acids: CASRAGLAGINEQFF.

The CDR3 spells CASSSQDRGNTEAFF. DNA of the CDR3: TGTGCCAGTAGTAGTCAGGACAGGGGGAACACTGAAGCTTTCTTT. This chain joins TRBV19 and TRBJ1-1; 9 nucleotides line up with TRBD1. Per the germline V gene, CDR1 is LNHDA and CDR2 is SQIVND (reference sequence). J gave up 1 base and V 4 bases, and 4 bases lay outside the gene matches. There are 15 residues in the CDR3.

The genes are TRBV6-5 and TRBJ2-7; D might be TRBD2 (7 bases). The germline V gene encodes CDR1 MNHEY and CDR2 SVGAGI. The CDR3 totals 13 residues. V was shortened by 7 bases and J by 7 bases, with 17 bases between the two germline ends. The CDR3 bases are TGTGCCAGCAACCAGGCGGGGGCTTGGGAGCAGTACTTC. Its translation is CASNQAGAWEQYF.

This clone has only a few counts. V gene TRBV5-6 combines with J gene TRBJ1-1; unclear D gene. Deletions cut 4 bases from V and 4 bases from J, with 11 bases between. The CDR3 has 13 residues. Per the germline V gene, CDR1 is SGHDT and CDR2 is YYEEEE. The CDR3 reads CASSKRASTEAFF. DNA for the CDR3: TGTGCCAGCAGCAAACGGGCGAGCACTGAAGCTTTCTTT.

V usage is TRBV4-1 and J usage is TRBJ1-1, with a possible D match to TRBD1 (6 bases). Germline CDR1 reads MGHRA; CDR2 reads YSYEKL. V was trimmed by 0 bases and J by 7 bases, leaving 15 bases between them. The CDR3 has 15 amino acids. CDR3 nucleotides: TGCGCCAGCAGCCAAGAAGGGGGGCAGCTCGATGAAGCTTTCTTT. It yields the protein CASSQEGGQLDEAFF.

This clone has a single count. This sequence joins TRBV5-1 and TRBJ2-1, with 14 bases fitting TRBD2. CDR1 and CDR2 (germline): SGHRS, YFSETQ. With 4 bases clipped from V and 3 bases from J, the junction kept 9 bases outside the gene matches. The CDR3 loop spans 18 amino acids. CDR3 nucleotide sequence: TGCGCCAGCAGCCCCGTGACTAGCGGGGGGGCTTTCTACAATGAGCAGTTCTTC. This sequence encodes CASSPVTSGGAFYNEQFF.

The chain carries TRBV7-2 and TRBJ1-5; D gene ambiguous. The germline V and J ends were trimmed by 0 bases and 4 bases, with 4 bases remaining between them. Germline V gene lookup returns CDR1 SGHTA and CDR2 FQGNSA. This CDR3 contains 13 residues. CDR3 bases: TGTGCCAGCAGCTTAGCCAGAAATCAGCCCCAGCATTTT. Residues: CASSLARNQPQHF.